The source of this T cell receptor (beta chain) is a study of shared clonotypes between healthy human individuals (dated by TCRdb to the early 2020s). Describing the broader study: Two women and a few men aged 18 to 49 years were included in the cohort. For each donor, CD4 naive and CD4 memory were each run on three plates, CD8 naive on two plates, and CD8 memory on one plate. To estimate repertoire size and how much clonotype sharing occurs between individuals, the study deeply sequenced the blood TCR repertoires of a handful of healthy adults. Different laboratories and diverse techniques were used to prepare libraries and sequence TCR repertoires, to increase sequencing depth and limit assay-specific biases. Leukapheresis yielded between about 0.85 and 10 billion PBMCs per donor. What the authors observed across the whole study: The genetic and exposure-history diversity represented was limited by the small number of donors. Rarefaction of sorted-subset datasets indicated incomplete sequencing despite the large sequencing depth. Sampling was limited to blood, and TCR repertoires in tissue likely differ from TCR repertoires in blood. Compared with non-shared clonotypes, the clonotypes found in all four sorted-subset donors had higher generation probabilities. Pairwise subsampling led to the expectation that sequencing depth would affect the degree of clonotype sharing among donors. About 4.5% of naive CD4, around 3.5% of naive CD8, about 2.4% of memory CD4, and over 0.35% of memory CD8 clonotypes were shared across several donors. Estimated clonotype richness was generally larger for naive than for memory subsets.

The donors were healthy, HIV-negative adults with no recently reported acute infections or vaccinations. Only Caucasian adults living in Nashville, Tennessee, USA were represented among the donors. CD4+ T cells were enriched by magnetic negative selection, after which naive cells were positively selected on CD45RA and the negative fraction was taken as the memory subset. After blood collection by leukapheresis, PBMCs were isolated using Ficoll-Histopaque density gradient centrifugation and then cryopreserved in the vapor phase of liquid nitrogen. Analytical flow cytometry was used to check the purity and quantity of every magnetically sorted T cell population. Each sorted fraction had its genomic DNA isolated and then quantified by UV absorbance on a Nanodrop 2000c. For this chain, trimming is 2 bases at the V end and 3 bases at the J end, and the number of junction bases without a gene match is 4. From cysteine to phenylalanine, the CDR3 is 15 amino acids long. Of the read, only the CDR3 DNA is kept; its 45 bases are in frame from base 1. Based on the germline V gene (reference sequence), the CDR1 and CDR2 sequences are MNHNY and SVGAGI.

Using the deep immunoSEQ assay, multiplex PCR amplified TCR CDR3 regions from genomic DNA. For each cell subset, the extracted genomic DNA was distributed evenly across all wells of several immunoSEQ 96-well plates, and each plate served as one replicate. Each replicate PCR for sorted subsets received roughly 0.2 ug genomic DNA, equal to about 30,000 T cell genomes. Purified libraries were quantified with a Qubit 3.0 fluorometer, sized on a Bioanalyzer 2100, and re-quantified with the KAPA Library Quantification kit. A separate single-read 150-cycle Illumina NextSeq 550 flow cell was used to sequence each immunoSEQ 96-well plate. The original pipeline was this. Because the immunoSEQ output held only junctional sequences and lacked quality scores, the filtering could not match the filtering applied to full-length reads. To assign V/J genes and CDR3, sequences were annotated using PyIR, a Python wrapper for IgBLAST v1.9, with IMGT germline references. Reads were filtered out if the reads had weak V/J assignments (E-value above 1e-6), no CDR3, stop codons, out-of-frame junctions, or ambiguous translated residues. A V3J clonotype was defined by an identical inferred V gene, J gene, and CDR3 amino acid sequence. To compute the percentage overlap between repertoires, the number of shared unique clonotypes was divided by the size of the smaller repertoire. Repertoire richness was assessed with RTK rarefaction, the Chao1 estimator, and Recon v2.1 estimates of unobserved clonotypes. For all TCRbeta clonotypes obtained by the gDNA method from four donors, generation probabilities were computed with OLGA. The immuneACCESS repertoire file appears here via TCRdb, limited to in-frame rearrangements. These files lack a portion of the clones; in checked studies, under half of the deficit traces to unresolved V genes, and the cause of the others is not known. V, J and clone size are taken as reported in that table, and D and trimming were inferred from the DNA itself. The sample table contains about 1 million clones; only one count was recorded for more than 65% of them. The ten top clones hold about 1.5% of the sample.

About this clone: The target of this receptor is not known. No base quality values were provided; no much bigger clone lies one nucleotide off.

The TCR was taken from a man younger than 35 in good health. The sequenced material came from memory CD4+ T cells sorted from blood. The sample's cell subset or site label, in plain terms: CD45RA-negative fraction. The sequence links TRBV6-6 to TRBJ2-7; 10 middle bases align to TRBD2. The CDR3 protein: CASSYQAGGHYEQYF. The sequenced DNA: TGTGCCAGCAGTTACCAAGCGGGGGGGCACTACGAGCAGTACTTC.